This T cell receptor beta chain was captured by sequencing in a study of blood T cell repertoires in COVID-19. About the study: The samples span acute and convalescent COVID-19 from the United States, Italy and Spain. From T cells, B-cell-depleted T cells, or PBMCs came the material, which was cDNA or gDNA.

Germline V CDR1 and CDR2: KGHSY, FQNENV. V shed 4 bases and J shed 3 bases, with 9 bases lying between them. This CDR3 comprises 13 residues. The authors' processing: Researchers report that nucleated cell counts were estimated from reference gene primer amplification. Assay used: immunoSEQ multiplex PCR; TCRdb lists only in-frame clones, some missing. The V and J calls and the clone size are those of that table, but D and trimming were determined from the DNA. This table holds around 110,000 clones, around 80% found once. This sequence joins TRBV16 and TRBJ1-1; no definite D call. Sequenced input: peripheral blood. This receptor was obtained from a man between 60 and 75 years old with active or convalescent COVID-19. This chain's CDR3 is CASSPDGYTEAFF. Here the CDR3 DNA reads TGTGCCAGCAGCCCCGACGGGTACACTGAAGCTTTCTTT.